What follows are 14 T cell receptor beta chains derived from one specimen sequenced in a study of blood T cells in healthy people across ages. The second PCR ran roughly 7 to 12 cycles with a sample-barcoded 5' primer and J-beta primers. MiXCR was run by TCRdb on the 5' RACE reads, yielding one entry per CDR3 protein. The sample includes about 1,400,000 distinct CDR3 sequences, around two fifths of them seen just once. The specimen sequenced was blood. The receptors shown here come from a woman younger than 30 in good health.

This clonotype was observed once. The chain combines TRBV6-5 with TRBJ2-1; 8 bases line up with TRBD2. This CDR3 is built from 14 residues. Germline CDR1 reads MNHEY; CDR2 reads SVGAGI. V lost 4 bases to trimming and J lost 9 bases; unmatched junction nucleotides: 8. CDR3 DNA sequence: TGTGCCAGCAGTTTGGGAGCGGGAGTGATTGAGCAGTTCTTC. Encoded protein: CASSLGAGVIEQFF.

The J gene is TRBJ2-7, the V gene TRBV2, with a possible D match to TRBD2 (5 bases). There are 13 residues in the CDR3. V was shortened by 6 bases and J by 3 bases, with 12 bases between the two germline ends. The germline V gene encodes CDR1 SNHLY and CDR2 FYNNEI. CDR3: CASRGVYYYEQYF. In DNA, the CDR3 is TGTGCCAGCAGGGGAGTGTACTACTACGAGCAGTACTTC.

The CDR3 sequence: CASSLPGQGAYEQYF. The CDR3 DNA reads as TGCGCCAGCAGCCTCCCTGGACAGGGGGCCTACGAGCAGTACTTC. V usage is TRBV4-1 and J usage is TRBJ2-7; 10 bases align to TRBD1. This CDR3 is 15 amino acids long. Trimming took 4 bases from V and 2 from J; bases not matched to a gene: 5. Germline CDR1 and CDR2: MGHRA and YSYEKL.

This clonotype has only a few counts. The V and J genes are TRBV3-1 and TRBJ2-3; tentatively, D is TRBD2 (5 bases). Trimming shortened V by 1 base and J by 8 bases, and 16 bases separated the two germline ends. The CDR3 covers 15 residues. Looked up from germline, CDR1 is LGHDT and CDR2 is YNNKEL (reference sequence). The CDR3 DNA reads TGTGCCAGCAGCCAAGGGTTTGGTAGCGTAGGTACGCAGTATTTT. This sequence encodes CASSQGFGSVGTQYF.

This clonotype was seen only a few times. The chain's CDR3 is CASSFEGGGGQPQHF. Written as DNA, the CDR3 is TGCGCCAGCAGCTTTGAAGGGGGCGGAGGGCAGCCCCAGCATTTT. The chain links TRBV5-1 to TRBJ1-5, with 7 bases lining up with TRBD1. Germline values: CDR1 SGHRS, CDR2 YFSETQ. V was clipped by 2 bases and J by 7 bases; unmatched bases: 9. This CDR3 is built from 15 residues.

With respect to this clonotype: At one of its ends the junction is not consistent with the germline gene, which may arise from a read error. The chain employs TRBV10-1 and TRBJ2-1; 11 bases are shared with TRBD2. Germline V gives CDR1 WNHNN, CDR2 SYGVQD (reference sequence). The CDR3 is 15 amino acids. The CDR3 DNA reads TGCACCAGCAGGAAAACTAGCGGGGGAAAGCATGAGCAGTTCTTC. Translating gives CTSRKTSGGKHEQFF.

On this clonotype itself: A read error may be the cause here, since a much bigger clone is one base away. The chain has TRBV27 and TRBJ1-6; 8 nucleotides align to TRBD1. With V trimmed by 7 bases and J by 6 bases, 5 bases remained unmatched. There are 14 residues in the CDR3. Germline V gives CDR1 MNHEY, CDR2 SMNVEV (reference sequence). The CDR3 DNA sequence: TGTGCCAGCAAGGCAGGGGGCCTTAATTCACCCCTCCACTTT. Translated: CASKAGGLNSPLHF.

The chain uses TRBV7-6 and TRBJ1-2; D perhaps matches TRBD1 (5 bases). V lost 5 bases and J lost 3, with 16 bases in between. The CDR3 sequence is 15 residues long. Germline V gene sequence: CDR1 SGHVS, CDR2 FNYEAQ. The CDR3 DNA reads as TGTGCCAGCAGCAGAGGGCCCGCGGGGGACTATGGCTACACCTTC. Translated, it gives CASSRGPAGDYGYTF. Together with reference TRBV7-6 and TRBJ1-2, the CDR3 gives the full variable domain: GAGVSQSPRYKVTKRGQDVALRCDPISGHVSLYWYRQALGQGPEFLTYFNYEAQQDKSGLPNDRFSAERPEGSISTLTIQRTEQRDSAMYRCASSRGPAGDYGYTFGSGTRLTVV.

The chain carries TRBV25-1 and TRBJ1-2; 7 bases fit TRBD1. V was pared by 4 bases and J by 5 bases, with 10 bases of the junction left unmatched. The CDR3 is 15 amino acids. Germline V gives CDR1 MGHDK, CDR2 SYGVNS. The CDR3 spells CASSASRGGEYGYTF. In DNA form, the CDR3 reads TGTGCCAGCAGTGCCAGCAGGGGGGGAGAATATGGCTACACCTTC.

DNA of the CDR3: TGTGCCAGCAGGGCCGGGTTAGAGGAGGGAAGTGCGGTCTACGAGCAGTACTTC. Its translation is CASRAGLEEGSAVYEQYF. The chain has TRBV6-1 and TRBJ2-7; perhaps TRBD2 as D (6 bases). The V end was cut by 6 bases, the J end by 3 bases, with 27 bases between. The germline V gene encodes CDR1 MNHNS and CDR2 SASEGT. This CDR3 has 18 amino acids.

The chain has TRBV10-3 and TRBJ2-2; the match to TRBD2 covers 10 bases. The CDR3 covers 15 residues. The germline V gene encodes CDR1 ENHRY and CDR2 SYGVKD. Trimming took 6 bases from V and 1 from J; bases not matched to a gene: 2. The CDR3 reads CAISPSGRNTGELFF. CDR3 nucleotides: TGTGCCATCAGCCCTAGCGGGAGGAACACCGGGGAGCTGTTTTTT.

Regarding this clonotype: This may stem from a read error, because a much larger clone lies one nucleotide away. The V gene is TRBV15, the J gene TRBJ2-3; possibly TRBD2 for D (5 bases). CDR1 and CDR2 from the germline V gene are LNHNV and YYDKDF (reference sequence). CDR3 length equals 14 residues. CDR3 residues: CATSRGRETDTRYF. The CDR3 DNA follows: TGTGCCACCAGCAGAGGTCGGGAAACAGATACGCGGTATTTT.

This clonotype showed up just a few times. In nucleotides, the CDR3 is TGTGCCAGCAGCCAGACTAGCGGGGGGGCCGGTGCCAAAAACATTCAGTACTTC. As protein: CASSQTSGGAGAKNIQYF. This chain joins TRBV12-3 or TRBV12-4 and TRBJ2-4, with 14 bases identical to TRBD2. V was pared by 6 bases and J by 1 base, with 8 bases of the junction left unmatched. The CDR3 extends over 18 amino acids.

The chain links TRBV18 to TRBJ2-2; 7 nucleotides match TRBD2. CDR3 length equals 16 residues. V trimming: 1 base; J trimming: 5 bases; junction bases outside the gene matches: 7. The V gene's germline CDR1 is KGHSH and CDR2 LQKENI. The CDR3 sequence is CASSPLLAASTGELFF. CDR3 nucleotides: TGTGCCAGCTCACCACTTCTAGCGGCCTCGACCGGGGAGCTGTTTTTT.